The 7 T cell receptor beta chains reported below all come from one sample, sequenced in a study of T cell clusters in autoimmune cytopenias. Multiplex touch-down PCR amplified TRB using TRB-A and TRB-B pools in one tube. Reprocessing the multiplex PCR reads, TCRdb reports a single entry for every CDR3 protein and omits DNA. Across some 2,000 distinct CDR3 sequences, the top ten clones capture around 50% of the sample. About 37,500 genome equivalents of blood DNA were amplified for TRB. A further study also used this sample, focusing on T cell repertoires in aging, cancer and after chemotherapy.

The sequenced material came from peripheral blood. The receptor source for this set is a human donor with an autoimmune cytopenia or autoimmune hepatitis (not recorded which).

J is TRBJ1-1 and V is TRBV10-3; TCRdb indicates TRBD1, and absent DNA this call remains unverified. This CDR3 contains 13 residues. Germline V gene lookup returns CDR1 ENHRY and CDR2 SYGVKD. The CDR3 loop reads CAITGTGNTEAFF.

Judged by frequency, this clonotype is medium-sized. The rearrangement uses TRBV6-4 and TRBJ2-1; without DNA, the TCRdb call of TRBD2 cannot be checked. The germline gives CDR1 MRHNA, CDR2 SNTAGT. The CDR3 totals 15 residues. The CDR3 loop reads CASSDTSGTSNEQFF.

This chain uses TRBV7-6 with TRBJ1-3. The length of the CDR3 is 13 residues. Per germline, CDR1 SGHVS and CDR2 FNYEAQ. The CDR3 reads CASSLGQENTIYF.

Measured by frequency, this clonotype is medium-sized (0.01 to 0.1%). This chain connects TRBV13 to TRBJ2-1; TCRdb's D call of TRBD2 is untestable without DNA. CDR3 length: 17 amino acids. Germline V lookup: CDR1 PRHDT, CDR2 FYEKMQ (reference sequence). The CDR3 sequence is CASSQNAGTSGSGEQFF.

The rearrangement uses TRBV18 and TRBJ1-4; the TRBD1 assignment by TCRdb is unverifiable without DNA. CDR1 and CDR2 (germline): KGHSH, LQKENI. This CDR3 contains 14 residues. The CDR3 protein is CASSPSQRGEKLFF.

Its frequency marks this clonotype as large. The chain combines TRBV11-3 with TRBJ2-1; the TCRdb call, TRBD1, lacks DNA for checking. CDR3 size: 13 residues. Germline assignment: CDR1 SGHNT and CDR2 YENEEA. This CDR3 reads CASSPEGRAEQFF.

By frequency, this clonotype registers medium-sized. The rearrangement uses TRBV30 and TRBJ2-1; TCRdb gives TRBD2 as the D gene, but with no DNA this cannot be confirmed. CDR1 and CDR2 (germline): GTSNPN, SVGIG (reference sequence). CDR3 size: 15 residues. CDR3 in amino acids: CAWVLRAGGYNEQFF.